Each of the 21 T cell receptor beta chains below was sequenced from the same sample in a study of low-dose radiotherapy and immunotherapy resistance in tumors. Both TCRalpha and TCRbeta chains were reverse transcribed with V-gene-specific primers. A constant-region primer paired with the V-primer adapter amplified TCRs over about 19 PCR cycles. MiXCR, run by TCRdb on the reads, gives a single entry per CDR3 protein. The sample shows tens of thousands of distinct CDR3 sequences, 15% to 20% of them seen only once. Time point noted: before trial treatment. The source was PBMCs, collected before treatment. The receptors shown here come from a male donor with prostate cancer.

This clonotype was detected ten times or more. This sequence joins TRBV6-2 or TRBV6-3 and TRBJ1-5; 7 nucleotides align to TRBD1. CDR3 size: 15 residues. CDR1 is MNHEY and CDR2 is SVGEGT in the germline V gene. V gave up 7 bases and J gave up 4 bases; unmatched junction bases: 10. CDR3 sequence: CASKTDRAGNQPQHF. CDR3 in DNA: TGTGCCAGCAAAACCGACAGGGCTGGAAATCAGCCCCAGCATTTT.

This clonotype has a count of ten or more. The V gene is TRBV18, the J gene TRBJ2-7; TRBD1 agrees at 9 bases. CDR3 size: 18 residues. Per germline, CDR1 KGHSH and CDR2 LQKENI. The V and J ends lost 5 bases and 3 bases, in that order; junction bases with no gene match: 17. The CDR3: CASSSRNYRDRDGYEQYF. CDR3 nucleotide sequence: TGTGCCAGCTCATCCCGCAATTACCGGGACAGGGATGGCTACGAGCAGTACTTC.

Comment on this clonotype: A far larger clone is a single base away, which makes a read error likely. The rearrangement joins TRBV4-3 to TRBJ1-4; TRBD1 is a possible D gene (6 bases). CDR3 size: 15 residues. CDR1 LGHNA and CDR2 YSLEER come from the germline V gene. Between the trimmed V and J ends, which lost 7 bases and 11 bases, there was a span of 23 bases. DNA of the CDR3: TGCGCCAGCACCCCAGAACCGGGGGCGAGAGACAAACTGTTTTTT. It specifies CASTPEPGARDKLFF.

This clonotype was found many times. The genes are TRBV12-3 or TRBV12-4 and TRBJ1-1; D might be TRBD1 (5 bases). The CDR3 spans 14 residues. V was trimmed by 8 bases and J by 4 bases, leaving 17 bases between them. In DNA form, the CDR3 reads TGTGCCAGCTCCCTCGGGGCAGGCTCCACTGAAGCTTTCTTT. It codes for CASSLGAGSTEAFF.

This clonotype showed up many times. This rearrangement joins TRBV7-9 to TRBJ2-1; either TRBD1 or TRBD2 may fit D (6 bases each). The CDR3 totals 13 residues. The germline V gene encodes CDR1 SEHNR and CDR2 FQNEAQ (reference sequence). V was pared by 5 bases and J by 4 bases, with 9 bases between. CDR3 region: CASSRGLYNEQFF. As DNA, the CDR3 is TGTGCCAGCAGCCGGGGGCTTTACAATGAGCAGTTCTTC.

This clonotype was seen ten or more times. CDR3 amino acids: CAISDTRLDTKNIQYF. As DNA, the CDR3 is TGTGCCATCAGTGATACTCGACTAGACACGAAAAACATTCAGTACTTC. V is TRBV10-3 and J is TRBJ2-4, with TRBD2 as a possible D gene (6 bases). CDR1 and CDR2 (germline): ENHRY, SYGVKD. The CDR3 sequence is 16 residues long. V lost 3 bases and J 4 bases, leaving 16 bases between the germline ends.

The sample holds many counts of this clonotype. The chain carries TRBV3-1 and TRBJ1-1; possible D gene TRBD1, 6 bases. V lost 0 bases to trimming and J lost 0 bases, with 17 bases between them. Germline CDR1 and CDR2: LGHDT and YNNKEL (reference sequence). The CDR3 sequence is 18 residues long. The DNA for the CDR3 is TGTGCCAGCAGCCAAGAGGCTTGGGACACGGAGATGAACACTGAAGCTTTCTTT. Translated: CASSQEAWDTEMNTEAFF.

This clonotype was detected once. This is likely an artifact of a read error, given a far larger clone one base away. The V and J genes are TRBV28 and TRBJ2-1; D gene ambiguous. Trimming took 6 bases from V and 10 from J, leaving 16 bases between them. The CDR3 covers 13 residues. Germline CDR1 reads MDHEN; CDR2 reads SYDVKM. CDR3 in DNA: TGTGCCAGCAGCCCAGGTATCACCTACGAGCAGTTCTTC. Residues: CASSPGITYEQFF. Full variable domain (outside the CDR3, taken from reference TRBV28 and TRBJ2-1): DVKVTQSSRYLVKRTGEKVFLECVQDMDHENMFWYRQDPGLGLRLIYFSYDVKMKEKGDIPEGYSVSREKKERFSLILESASTNQTSMYLCASSPGITYEQFFGPGTRLTVL.

There are a few counts of this clonotype. For the CDR3, the DNA is TGCAGTGCTAGAAAGGGTAGTTTTGCCATTCAGTACTTC. This encodes CSARKGSFAIQYF. The chain is built from TRBV20-1 and TRBJ2-4; D is ambiguous. The germline gives CDR1 DFQATT, CDR2 SNEGSKA (reference sequence). This CDR3 is 13 amino acids long. V was shortened by 2 bases and J by 9 bases, with 14 bases between the two germline ends.

This clonotype was recorded many times. The V and J genes are TRBV20-1 and TRBJ1-2; D possibly corresponds to TRBD1 (5 bases). In germline, CDR1 is DFQATT, CDR2 SNEGSKA (reference sequence). The CDR3 totals 15 residues. V lost 3 bases and J 0 bases, leaving 14 bases between the germline ends. This chain's CDR3 is CSARPSQGANYGYTF. In nucleotides, the CDR3 is TGCAGTGCTAGGCCGAGTCAGGGAGCTAACTATGGCTACACCTTC.

The chain recombines TRBV6-1 with TRBJ2-4; a possible D gene is TRBD1 (5 bases). V lost 10 bases to trimming and J lost 9 bases, with 19 bases between them. The germline gives CDR1 MNHNS, CDR2 SASEGT. The CDR3 has 13 amino acids. CDR3 coding DNA: TGTGCCACCCGCCCTGGGCAGGGCGTCATTCAGTACTTC. It yields the protein CATRPGQGVIQYF.

The table lists this clonotype with many counts. This chain links TRBV7-2 with TRBJ1-3; D not resolved. This CDR3 is built from 13 residues. Deletions cut 5 bases from V and 0 bases from J, with 5 bases between. Germline lookup yields CDR1 SGHTA and CDR2 FQGNSA. CDR3 protein: CASSTHSGNTIYF. CDR3 bases: TGTGCCAGCAGCACCCACTCTGGAAACACCATATATTTT.

This clonotype has more than one count but fewer than ten. The genes are TRBV5-1 and TRBJ2-7; D is ambiguous. The CDR3 is 13 amino acids. Germline values: CDR1 SGHRS, CDR2 YFSETQ. V was clipped by 1 base and J by 2 bases, with 7 bases between them. CDR3 in amino acids: CASSLLGTYEQYF. CDR3 bases: TGCGCCAGCAGCTTGTTAGGGACCTACGAGCAGTACTTC.

The sample holds many counts of this clonotype. The CDR3 DNA is TGTGCCAGCAGCTTAGCCTTGGTGGGCTACGAGCAGTACTTC. It is translated as CASSLALVGYEQYF. The V and J genes are TRBV11-2 and TRBJ2-7; D unresolved. This CDR3 spans 14 amino acids. V gave up 1 base and J gave up 3 bases, with 10 bases separating them. Germline CDR1 SGHAT, CDR2 FQNNGV.

This clonotype was picked up one time. This chain connects TRBV5-3 to TRBJ1-1; 7 positions match TRBD1. TRBV5-3 is filed as an ORF, its function uncertain. The CDR3 length is 19 residues. With V trimmed by 4 bases and J by 3 bases, 21 bases remained unmatched. CDR3 sequence reads: CARSRTAGTGASCYTEAFF. As DNA, the CDR3 is TGTGCCAGAAGCCGGACCGCCGGTACAGGGGCCTCCTGTTACACTGAAGCTTTCTTT.

This clonotype occurred many times. DNA for the CDR3: TGTGCCAGCAGCTTGGCCGGGACAGTTAATGAAAAACTGTTTTTT. Translating gives CASSLAGTVNEKLFF. V is TRBV5-6 and J is TRBJ1-4; 7 positions match TRBD1. The CDR3 is 15 amino acids. V gave up 0 bases and J gave up 4 bases; unmatched junction bases: 3. In germline, CDR1 is SGHDT, CDR2 YYEEEE.

This clonotype was seen more than once but under ten times. The chain couples TRBV6-1 to TRBJ2-7; D is unclear. V gave up 2 bases and J gave up 2 bases, with 10 bases separating them. The CDR3 runs 14 residues. From germline, CDR1 is MNHNS and CDR2 SASEGT. The CDR3 is CASSERRGAYEQYF. The CDR3 DNA sequence: TGTGCCAGCAGTGAACGTAGAGGTGCCTACGAGCAGTACTTC.

This clonotype showed up many times. The J gene is TRBJ2-3, the V gene TRBV4-1, with D perhaps TRBD2 (5 bases). With 1 base removed from V and 9 bases from J, the gap between germline ends came to 11 bases. Germline CDR1 and CDR2: MGHRA and YSYEKL. This CDR3 is 13 amino acids long. The CDR3 DNA reads as TGCGCCAGCAGCCAAGGGACTCTTCCGACGCAGTATTTT. Its protein product is CASSQGTLPTQYF.

The genes are TRBV14 and TRBJ1-2; D uncertain. V was cut by 2 bases and J by 7 bases, with 11 bases left in between. Germline loops: CDR1 SGHDN, CDR2 FVKESK. The CDR3 spans 13 residues. CDR3 DNA sequence: TGTGCCAGCAGCCAACGGACGTGGTCTGGCTACACCTTC. This sequence encodes CASSQRTWSGYTF.

This clonotype has ten or more counts. CDR3 sequence: CAGRDTQYF. Written as DNA, the CDR3 is TGCGCCGGCCGGGATACGCAGTATTTT. This chain uses TRBV10-1 with TRBJ2-3; D gene unclear. CDR1 WNHNN and CDR2 SYGVQD come from the germline V gene (reference sequence). Trimming removed 11 bases from V and 6 bases from J, with 6 bases in between. The length of the CDR3 is 9 residues.

This clonotype showed up many times. This chain joins TRBV20-1 and TRBJ2-5; TRBD2 aligns across 8 bases. The germline V gene has CDR1 DFQATT and CDR2 SNEGSKA (reference sequence). CDR3 length equals 14 residues. V lost 4 bases and J lost 1; bases outside the gene matches: 5. CDR3 sequence: CSAIPAGAQETQYF. CDR3 sequence (DNA): TGCAGTGCTATTCCAGCGGGGGCCCAAGAGACCCAGTACTTC.